This T cell receptor (delta chain) is drawn from a study of γδ T cells in repeated Plasmodium falciparum infection. The wider study: Donors were malaria-exposed Malian children or age- and gender-matched Australian children. Each infection was followed by sampling at 21 days, plus baseline and some pre-infection draws.

This clone was observed at least ten times. This likely stems from a read error, as it lies one base from a far larger clone. The sample contains more than one DNA sequence encoding this CDR3. TCRdb processed the multiplex PCR reads again with the CATT caller. The data hold around 50,000 delta-chain clones, with 1.6% observed a single time. The sequenced material came from gamma-delta T cells from blood. This TCR was sampled from a pool of human donors (malaria-infected and uninfected, not separated).

CDR3 in DNA: TGTGCCTGTGACACCGTGAATGGGGGATACGCGACGTACACCGATAAGCTCATCTTT. It translates to CACDTVNGGYATYTDKLIF. The chain recombines TRDV2 with TRDJ1; 11 bases align to TRDD3. Germline lookup yields CDR1 GEAIGNYY and CDR2 EKD. The CDR3 has 19 amino acids.